One T cell receptor (beta chain) is described in this entry. The data originate from a study of T cells in localized non-small cell lung cancer. This CDR3 has 15 residues. Trimming removed 6 bases from V and 0 bases from J; junction bases left unmatched: 7. Germline V gene lookup returns CDR1 SNHLY and CDR2 FYNNEI. Clones were sequenced by immunoSEQ multiplex PCR, and TCRdb holds only the in-frame ones, with some missing. The repertoire consists of 60,000 to 75,000 clones, with roughly 80% occurring once and the leading ten covering just over 4.5%. The sample here was PBMCs, taken before any cancer treatment. V gene TRBV2 combines with J gene TRBJ1-1; 7 bases map to TRBD1. The TCR sequence derives from a man aged 40 to 69 with stage II lung adenocarcinoma. In nucleotides, the CDR3 is TGTGCCAGCAGCGCCTTGACAGGGCTGAACACTGAAGCTTTCTTT. As protein: CASSALTGLNTEAFF.